A single sample gave rise to the 8 T cell receptor beta chains below, sequenced in a study of human thymus T cells. Resections removed during corrective heart surgery provided the thymus tissue used. Sequencing was performed with immunoSEQ multiplex PCR; in TCRdb, only in-frame clones are kept and a portion is missing. The sample has fewer than 85,000 clones, roughly 94% seen once. Sequencing was carried out using thymus tissue. These receptors all come from a girl younger than two with a congenital heart defect but otherwise immunologically healthy.

The chain recombines TRBV11-2 with TRBJ2-5, with D possibly TRBD1 on 5 matching bases. CDR1 SGHAT and CDR2 FQNNGV come from the germline V gene. This CDR3 spans 14 amino acids. V was shortened by 1 base and J by 3 bases, with 9 bases between the two germline ends. The CDR3 region has the DNA TGTGCCAGCAGCTTAGTCGGCAGGGAAGAGACCCAGTACTTC. This encodes CASSLVGREETQYF.

Details on this clone: The junction and the germline gene differ at one end; a read error may be behind it. The chain carries TRBV7-7 and TRBJ2-1; possible D gene TRBD2, 6 bases. The CDR3 is 13 residues long. CDR1 SSHAT and CDR2 FNYEAQ come from the germline V gene (reference sequence). This CDR3 is CASSLADENEQFF. CDR3 DNA: TGTGCTAGCAGCTTAGCGGATGAGAATGAGCAGTTCTTC.

The genes are TRBV11-2 and TRBJ2-5; TRBD1 matches at 9 bases. With V trimmed by 5 bases and J by 5 bases, 9 bases remained unmatched. The CDR3 sequence is 15 residues long. Germline CDR1 is SGHAT and CDR2 is FQNNGV. The CDR3 bases are TGTGCCAGCAGCCCTGCCGGGACAGGGAGGGAGACCCAGTACTTC. Translating it yields CASSPAGTGRETQYF.

The chain recombines TRBV5-1 with TRBJ2-1; 9 nucleotides agree with TRBD1. Germline loops: CDR1 SGHRS, CDR2 YFSETQ. V was clipped by 0 bases and J by 8 bases; unmatched bases: 6. The CDR3 is 15 amino acids. The CDR3 loop is CASSLVTGGVDEQFF. CDR3 DNA: TGCGCCAGCAGCTTGGTGACAGGGGGTGTAGATGAGCAGTTCTTC.

V usage is TRBV29-1 and J usage is TRBJ2-4, with D possibly called TRBD1 or TRBD2 (6 bases each). Germline CDR1 is SQVTM and CDR2 is ANQGSEA. The CDR3 loop spans 16 amino acids. Trimming stripped 2 bases from V and 2 bases from J, with 16 bases between. In nucleotides, the CDR3 is TGCAGCGTTGAATCCTTAGGGGGGTCCCCCAAAAACATTCAGTACTTC. Translated: CSVESLGGSPKNIQYF.

The gene calls are TRBV18 and TRBJ2-1; 9 positions match TRBD1. Germline lookup yields CDR1 KGHSH and CDR2 LQKENI. The V and J ends lost 3 bases and 3 bases, in that order; junction bases with no gene match: 27. CDR3 length: 23 amino acids. This CDR3 reads CASSPPGQGGSLTSRRVYNEQFF. In DNA form, the CDR3 reads TGTGCCAGCTCACCCCCGGGACAGGGAGGGTCCTTGACTAGTCGGCGTGTCTACAATGAGCAGTTCTTC. The full variable domain, rest sourced from reference TRBV18 and TRBJ2-1, is NAGVMQNPRHLVRRRGQEARLRCSPMKGHSHVYWYRQLPEEGLKFMVYLQKENIIDESGMPKERFSAEFPKEGPSILRIQQVVRGDSAAYFCASSPPGQGGSLTSRRVYNEQFFGPGTRLTVL.

On this clone itself: Its ends do not fully match the called genes, so a read error is possible. J is TRBJ2-2 and V is TRBV28; unclear D gene. This CDR3 contains 15 residues. CDR1 and CDR2 (germline): MDHEN, SYDVKM. The CDR3 DNA sequence: TGTGCCAGCAGTCCCCCCGGTTCGAAGACCGGGGAGCTGTTTTTT. It encodes CASSPPGSKTGELFF.

The chain couples TRBV5-6 to TRBJ1-1; no firm D call. Trimming shortened V by 4 bases and J by 1 base, and 26 bases separated the two germline ends. From germline, CDR1 is SGHDT and CDR2 YYEEEE. The CDR3 totals 19 residues. The CDR3, as DNA: TGTGCCAGCAGCGACTTAAGGCAGTTTGGCACGGAAACGAACACTGAAGCTTTCTTT. Translated, it gives CASSDLRQFGTETNTEAFF.